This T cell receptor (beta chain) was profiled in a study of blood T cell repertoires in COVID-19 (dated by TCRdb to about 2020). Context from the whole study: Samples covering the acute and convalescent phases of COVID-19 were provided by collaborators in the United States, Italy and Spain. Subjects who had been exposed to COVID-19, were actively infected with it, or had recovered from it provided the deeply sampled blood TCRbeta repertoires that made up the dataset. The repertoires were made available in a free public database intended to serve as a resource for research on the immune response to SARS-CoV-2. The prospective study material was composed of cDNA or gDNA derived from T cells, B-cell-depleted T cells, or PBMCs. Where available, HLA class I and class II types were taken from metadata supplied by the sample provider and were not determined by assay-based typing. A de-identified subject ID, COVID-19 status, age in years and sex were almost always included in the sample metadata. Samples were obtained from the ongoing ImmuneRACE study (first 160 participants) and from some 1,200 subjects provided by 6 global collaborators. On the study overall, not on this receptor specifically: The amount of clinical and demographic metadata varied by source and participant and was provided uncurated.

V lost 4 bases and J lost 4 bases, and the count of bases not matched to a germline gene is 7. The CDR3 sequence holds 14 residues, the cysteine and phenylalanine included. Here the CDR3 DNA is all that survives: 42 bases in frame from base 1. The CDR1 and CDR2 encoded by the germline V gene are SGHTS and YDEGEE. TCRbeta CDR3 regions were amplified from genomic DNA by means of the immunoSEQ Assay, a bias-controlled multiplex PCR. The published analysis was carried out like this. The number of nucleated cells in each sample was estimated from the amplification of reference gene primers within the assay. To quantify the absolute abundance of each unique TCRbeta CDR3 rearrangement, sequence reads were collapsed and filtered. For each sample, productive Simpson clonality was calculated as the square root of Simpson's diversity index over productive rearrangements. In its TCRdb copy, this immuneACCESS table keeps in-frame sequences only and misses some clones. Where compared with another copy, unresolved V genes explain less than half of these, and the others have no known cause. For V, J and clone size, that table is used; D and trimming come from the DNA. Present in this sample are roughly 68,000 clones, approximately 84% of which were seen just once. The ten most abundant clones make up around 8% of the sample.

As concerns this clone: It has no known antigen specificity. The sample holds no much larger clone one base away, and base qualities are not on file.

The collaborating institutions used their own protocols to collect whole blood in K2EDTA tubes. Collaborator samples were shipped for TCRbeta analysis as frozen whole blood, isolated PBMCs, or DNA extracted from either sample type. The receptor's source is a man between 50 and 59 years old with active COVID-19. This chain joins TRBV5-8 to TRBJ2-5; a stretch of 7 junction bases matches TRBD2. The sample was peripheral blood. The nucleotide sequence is TGTGCCAGCAGCCCCAGACTAGCTCCAGAGACCCAGTACTTC. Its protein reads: CASSPRLAPETQYF. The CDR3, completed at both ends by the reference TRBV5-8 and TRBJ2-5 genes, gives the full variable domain EAGVTQSPTHLIKTRGQQATLRCSPISGHTSVYWYQQALGLGLQFLLWYDEGEERNRGNFPPRFSGRQFPNYSSELNVNALELEDSALYLCASSPRLAPETQYFGPGTRLLVL.